What follows are 29 T cell receptor beta chains derived from one specimen sequenced in a study of blood T cell repertoires in COVID-19. Repertoires were generated with immunoSEQ multiplex PCR, while TCRdb's copy carries only in-frame clones and drops some. The sample contains a few hundred thousand clones, more than 65% of which appear only once. Sample: peripheral blood. These receptor sequences come from a woman between 18 and 29 years old with acute or convalescent COVID-19.

The CDR3: CASSSGTVSGNTIYF. The CDR3 DNA reads as TGTGCCAGCAGTTCAGGAACCGTCTCTGGAAACACCATATATTTT. The chain couples TRBV7-6 to TRBJ1-3; unclear D gene. The germline V gene encodes CDR1 SGHVS and CDR2 FNYEAQ. Trimming shortened V by 6 bases and J by 0 bases, and 12 bases separated the two germline ends. The CDR3 is made up of 15 amino acids.

This clone has a handful of counts. CDR3 sequence reads: CASRDTSASYNEQFF. The CDR3 DNA sequence: TGTGCCAGCAGGGACACTAGCGCCAGCTACAATGAGCAGTTCTTC. The chain links TRBV7-2 to TRBJ2-1; 7 positions agree with TRBD2. This CDR3 comprises 15 residues. Looked up from germline, CDR1 is SGHTA and CDR2 is FQGNSA. Trimming removed 6 bases from V and 3 bases from J; junction bases left unmatched: 8.

The chain couples TRBV5-1 to TRBJ2-7; TRBD2 agrees at 12 bases. This CDR3 has 16 residues. Looked up from germline, CDR1 is SGHRS and CDR2 is YFSETQ. After removal of 0 bases from V and 3 bases from J, the junction contained 4 bases not matched to a gene. The CDR3 DNA reads TGCGCCAGCAGCTTGGGGACTAGCGGGACCCGCTACGAGCAGTACTTC. This gives the protein CASSLGTSGTRYEQYF.

Only a few counts were recorded for this clone. CDR3: CATRGTNTGELFF. CDR3 in DNA: TGTGCCACGCGAGGGACAAACACCGGGGAGCTGTTTTTT. The chain recombines TRBV10-3 with TRBJ2-2; D is perhaps TRBD1 (6 bases). Looked up from germline, CDR1 is ENHRY and CDR2 is SYGVKD. This CDR3 has 13 residues. V was clipped by 10 bases and J by 2 bases, with 11 bases between them.

The V and J genes are TRBV6-6 and TRBJ2-1; 11 nucleotides align to TRBD2. From germline, CDR1 is MNHNY and CDR2 SVGAGI (reference sequence). The CDR3 has 16 residues. J lost 1 base, V lost 4 bases, and 3 bases had no gene match. The CDR3 spells CASSSTSGSSYNEQFF. DNA of the CDR3: TGTGCCAGCAGTTCCACTAGCGGGAGTTCCTACAATGAGCAGTTCTTC.

The J gene is TRBJ2-1, the V gene TRBV27, with 10 bases fitting TRBD1. Germline loops: CDR1 MNHEY, CDR2 SMNVEV (reference sequence). The V segment lost 8 bases and the J segment 6 bases; nucleotides outside the gene matches: 7. The CDR3 has 14 amino acids. In DNA form, the CDR3 reads TGTGCCAGCCGCCGGACAGGGGGTTTCAATGAGCAGTTCTTC. Protein: CASRRTGGFNEQFF.

The chain links TRBV27 to TRBJ2-3; 10 bases agree with TRBD1. The CDR3 runs 14 residues. Germline V gene sequence: CDR1 MNHEY, CDR2 SMNVEV (reference sequence). Trimming removed 3 bases from V and 4 bases from J; junction bases left unmatched: 1. The CDR3 region has the DNA TGTGCCAGCAGTTTTGGGACAGGGGCAGATACGCAGTATTTT. Translation: CASSFGTGADTQYF.

The rearrangement joins TRBV11-3 to TRBJ2-1, with D perhaps matching TRBD2 (6 bases). Germline V gene lookup returns CDR1 SGHNT and CDR2 YENEEA. The V end was cut by 1 base, the J end by 7 bases, with 8 bases between. The CDR3 loop spans 13 amino acids. The CDR3 protein is CASSLAGLNEQFF. The CDR3 region has the DNA TGTGCCAGCAGCTTAGCGGGACTTAATGAGCAGTTCTTC.

The chain carries TRBV5-1 and TRBJ2-5; maybe TRBD2 (5 bases). Trimming shortened V by 3 bases and J by 0 bases, and 6 bases separated the two germline ends. Per the germline V gene, CDR1 is SGHRS and CDR2 is YFSETQ. The CDR3 loop spans 13 amino acids. Written as DNA, the CDR3 is TGCGCCAGCAGCTCGGGGTACCAAGAGACCCAGTACTTC. It specifies CASSSGYQETQYF.

The V call is TRBV18, the J call TRBJ2-2; 8 bases map to TRBD2. V gave up 3 bases and J gave up 2 bases; unmatched junction bases: 5. Germline loops: CDR1 KGHSH, CDR2 LQKENI. CDR3 length: 16 amino acids. The CDR3, as DNA: TGTGCCAGCTCACCGTTCGGACTAGCAAACACCGGGGAGCTGTTTTTT. It is translated as CASSPFGLANTGELFF.

The chain combines TRBV6-2 or TRBV6-3 with TRBJ2-3; TRBD2 matches 13 bases. The trim removed 0 bases at V and 6 bases at J, leaving 6 bases unmatched. The CDR3 spans 17 residues. The V gene's germline CDR1 is MNHEY and CDR2 SVGEGT. CDR3 bases: TGTGCCAGCAGTTACTCGGGACTAGCGGGGACAGCGGATACGCAGTATTTT. Translated, it gives CASSYSGLAGTADTQYF.

This sequence joins TRBV5-1 and TRBJ1-2; 7 nucleotides match TRBD1. This CDR3 has 13 amino acids. CDR1 SGHRS and CDR2 YFSETQ come from the germline V gene. The V gene end was trimmed by 5 bases and the J gene end by 2 bases; junction bases not matched to a gene: 3. CDR3 sequence reads: CASSRDRNYGYTF. DNA of the CDR3: TGCGCCAGCAGTCGGGACAGAAACTATGGCTACACCTTC.

The chain joins TRBV4-3 to TRBJ1-1; D gene unclear. This CDR3 spans 19 amino acids. V lost 2 bases, J lost 7 bases, and 29 bases lay in between. CDR1 LGHNA and CDR2 YSLEER come from the germline V gene. CDR3 region: CASSQLQTVVVRKLGEAFF. Here the CDR3 DNA reads TGCGCCAGCAGCCAACTACAAACAGTAGTGGTGCGAAAACTGGGTGAAGCTTTCTTT.

This clone was seen at least ten times. The V gene is TRBV12-5, the J gene TRBJ2-5; 7 bases are a match to TRBD1. Germline assignment: CDR1 LGHNT and CDR2 FRNRAP. With 1 base clipped from V and 5 bases from J, the junction kept 7 bases outside the gene matches. The CDR3 is 15 amino acids. CDR3 amino acids: CASGLGQGVWETQYF. In DNA form, the CDR3 reads TGTGCTAGTGGTTTGGGCCAGGGGGTATGGGAGACCCAGTACTTC.

V gene TRBV28 combines with J gene TRBJ1-2; TRBD1 might be the D (6 bases). The length of the CDR3 is 12 residues. V was clipped by 6 bases and J by 6 bases, with 11 bases between them. Germline V gives CDR1 MDHEN, CDR2 SYDVKM. This CDR3 is CASSEQGDGYTF. In DNA form, the CDR3 reads TGTGCCAGCAGCGAACAGGGCGATGGCTACACCTTC.

The chain employs TRBV19 and TRBJ2-1; 8 bases fit TRBD2. This CDR3 contains 14 residues. Germline CDR1 LNHDA, CDR2 SQIVND (reference sequence). J lost 6 bases, V lost 1 base, and 2 bases had no gene match. The CDR3 coding sequence is TGTGCCAGTAGTATAGCGGGAGGGCCCAATGAGCAGTTCTTC. It encodes CASSIAGGPNEQFF.

V is TRBV27 and J is TRBJ1-2; perhaps TRBD1 as D (6 bases). This CDR3 is built from 14 residues. Trimming removed 4 bases from V and 4 bases from J, with 13 bases in between. CDR1 is MNHEY and CDR2 is SMNVEV in the germline V gene (reference sequence). The CDR3 here is CASSSTGLGYGYTF. The CDR3 DNA is TGTGCCAGCAGTTCAACAGGGTTGGGCTATGGCTACACCTTC.

The chain recombines TRBV9 with TRBJ1-3; D remains unclear. The CDR3 sequence is 16 residues long. Between the trimmed V and J ends, which lost 4 bases and 2 bases, there was a span of 16 bases. Germline CDR1 SGDLS, CDR2 YYNGEE. DNA of the CDR3: TGTGCCAGCAGCCTAGGGAAATCTGAGGCTGGAAACACCATATATTTT. Translation: CASSLGKSEAGNTIYF.

This chain uses TRBV10-3 with TRBJ1-1; maybe TRBD1 (6 bases). The CDR3 contains 14 residues. Germline CDR1 is ENHRY and CDR2 is SYGVKD. Trimming took off 6 bases at V and 4 bases at J, with 15 bases between the two ends. CDR3 in DNA: TGTGCCATCAGGCCTCAGGGAGGGGGCACTGAAGCTTTCTTT. Translation: CAIRPQGGGTEAFF.

This rearrangement joins TRBV5-6 to TRBJ2-1; 12 nucleotides align to TRBD2. The CDR3 totals 15 residues. Germline trimming cut 2 bases from V and 9 bases from J; bases unmatched to any gene: 6. Germline values: CDR1 SGHDT, CDR2 YYEEEE. The CDR3 sequence: CASSFPGLAGSEQFF. In DNA, the CDR3 is TGTGCCAGCAGCTTCCCCGGACTAGCGGGAAGTGAGCAGTTCTTC.

In its sample, this clone was seen once. The rearrangement links TRBV6-2 or TRBV6-3 to TRBJ1-4; D is possibly TRBD1 (5 bases). Germline V lookup: CDR1 MNHEY, CDR2 SVGEGT. The CDR3 sequence is 14 residues long. V was trimmed by 4 bases and J by 6 bases, leaving 12 bases between them. CDR3 protein: CASSFWGRDEKLFF. CDR3 nucleotide sequence: TGTGCCAGCAGTTTTTGGGGCAGAGATGAAAAACTGTTTTTT.

This chain joins TRBV3-1 (or the pseudogene TRBV3-2) and TRBJ1-1, with D possibly being TRBD1 (5 bases). V shed 1 base and J shed 0 bases, with 9 bases lying between them. The CDR3 loop spans 15 amino acids. CDR1 LGHDT and CDR2 YNNKEL come from the germline V gene (reference sequence). CDR3 protein: CASSQGWDLNTEAFF. The CDR3 region has the DNA TGTGCCAGCAGCCAAGGGTGGGACTTGAACACTGAAGCTTTCTTT.

The V and J genes are TRBV7-9 and TRBJ2-5; D ambiguous. CDR3 length: 14 amino acids. V lost 0 bases, J lost 5 bases, and 10 bases lay in between. Germline V lookup: CDR1 SEHNR, CDR2 FQNEAQ (reference sequence). This CDR3 is CASSLAHVRETQYF. The CDR3 region has the DNA TGTGCCAGCAGCTTAGCGCATGTGAGGGAGACCCAGTACTTC.

The V gene is TRBV5-1, the J gene TRBJ2-3; maybe TRBD1 (6 bases). The CDR3 has 16 residues. Germline V gene lookup returns CDR1 SGHRS and CDR2 YFSETQ. V was clipped by 0 bases and J by 1 base, with 12 bases between them. Here the CDR3 reads CASSLGGQSRTDTQYF. CDR3 DNA sequence: TGCGCCAGCAGCTTGGGCGGACAGAGCCGCACAGATACGCAGTATTTT.

This chain joins TRBV29-1 and TRBJ1-2, with TRBD1 matching over 12 bases. Trimming removed 2 bases from V and 7 bases from J; junction bases left unmatched: 8. Germline V gene sequence: CDR1 SQVTM, CDR2 ANQGSEA. The CDR3 is made up of 15 amino acids. Written as DNA, the CDR3 is TGCAGCGTTGAAAAACAGGGGACAGGGGGCACTGGCTACACCTTC. It is translated as CSVEKQGTGGTGYTF.

The chain joins TRBV6-6 to TRBJ1-6; the D is unclear. Germline-derived CDR1 and CDR2 are MNHNY and SVGAGI (reference sequence). This CDR3 is built from 12 residues. V shed 7 bases and J shed 14 bases, with 15 bases lying between them. The DNA of the CDR3 is TGTGCCAGCACCCACGGAGTTTTTTCCCTCCACTTT. It yields the protein CASTHGVFSLHF.

This clone occurred once. This chain uses TRBV10-2 with TRBJ1-1, with D tentatively TRBD1 (5 bases). V was pared by 4 bases and J by 1 base, with 13 bases between. The CDR3 is 15 amino acids. The germline V gene has CDR1 WSHSY and CDR2 SAAADI. The CDR3 region is CASSGGEGGNTEAFF. CDR3 nucleotides: TGCGCCAGCAGTGGAGGGGAGGGTGGGAACACTGAAGCTTTCTTT.

The chain employs TRBV7-3 and TRBJ1-1; unclear D gene. The CDR3 spans 13 residues. CDR1 is SGHTA, CDR2 FQGTGA, per germline. Trimming pared 5 bases from V and 3 bases from J, leaving 10 bases between. DNA for the CDR3: TGTGCCAGCAGCCAGTTCCCGCACACTGAAGCTTTCTTT. Residues: CASSQFPHTEAFF. Complete variable domain (other parts from reference TRBV7-3 and TRBJ1-1): GAGVSQTPSNKVTEKGKYVELRCDPISGHTALYWYRQSLGQGPEFLIYFQGTGAADDSGLPNDRFFAVRPEGSVSTLKIQRTERGDSAVYLCASSQFPHTEAFFGQGTRLTVV.

V is TRBV14 and J is TRBJ2-7; D is ambiguous. V was pared by 3 bases and J by 5 bases, with 14 bases between. Germline-derived CDR1 and CDR2 are SGHDN and FVKESK. This CDR3 is built from 14 residues. CDR3 region: CASSQALAFDEQYF. CDR3 nucleotides: TGTGCCAGCAGCCAGGCCCTTGCTTTCGACGAGCAGTACTTC.